Following are 10 T cell receptor beta chains from one sample sequenced in a study of OX40 agonist ivuxolimab in advanced cancers. This table comes from immunoSEQ multiplex PCR, and its TCRdb copy is limited to in-frame clones, with some not included. The sample has nearly 70,000 clones, just over 85% seen once. Specimen: CD4+ or CD8+ T cells sorted from blood, collected in a trial of the OX40 agonist ivuxolimab. These receptors all stem from an adult with an advanced solid tumor such as melanoma, head and neck, liver or kidney cancer.

V gene TRBV25-1 combines with J gene TRBJ2-2; D possibly uses TRBD1 or TRBD2 (6 bases each). CDR1 and CDR2 (germline): MGHDK, SYGVNS. The CDR3 covers 14 residues. Deletions cut 6 bases from V and 7 bases from J, with 15 bases between. In DNA form, the CDR3 reads TGTGCCAGCAGCGATAAAGGGGGGATCGGGGAGCTGTTTTTT. It is translated as CASSDKGGIGELFF.

This chain connects TRBV6-5 to TRBJ1-1, with unresolved D. CDR3 length: 13 amino acids. Trimming took off 4 bases at V and 6 bases at J, with 12 bases between the two ends. Germline V gives CDR1 MNHEY, CDR2 SVGAGI. The CDR3 DNA follows: TGTGCCAGCAGTTTACGGTCAGCACCTGAAGCTTTCTTT. Its translation is CASSLRSAPEAFF.

The V call is TRBV6-5, the J call TRBJ1-4; D is possibly TRBD1 (6 bases). V lost 2 bases and J 7 bases, leaving 17 bases between the germline ends. The germline CDR1 and CDR2 sequences are MNHEY and SVGAGI. The CDR3 runs to 16 residues. The CDR3 protein is CASSYESGGAREKLFF. In DNA, the CDR3 is TGTGCCAGCAGTTACGAGTCGGGGGGGGCGCGTGAAAAACTGTTTTTT.

V usage is TRBV11-1 and J usage is TRBJ2-1, with a possible D match to TRBD2 (6 bases). The V end lost 5 bases, the J end lost 0 bases, and 14 bases lay between the germline ends. The CDR3 is 16 residues long. Germline CDR1 is SGHAT and CDR2 is FQDESV (reference sequence). This CDR3 reads CASSVLGGDSYNEQFF. CDR3 nucleotide sequence: TGTGCCAGCAGCGTTTTAGGAGGGGACTCCTACAATGAGCAGTTCTTC.

This clone has just one count. The chain joins TRBV5-8 to TRBJ1-5, with D perhaps matching TRBD1 (5 bases). Germline loops: CDR1 SGHTS, CDR2 YDEGEE. The CDR3 consists of 12 residues. The V gene lost 6 bases and the J gene lost 6 bases, with 10 bases spanning the gap. The DNA for the CDR3 is TGTGCCAGCACCTGGGGGTCTCAGCCCCAGCATTTT. This encodes CASTWGSQPQHF.

This chain uses TRBV29-1 with TRBJ2-7, with D uncertain. Trimming removed 7 bases at V and 0 bases at J, with 13 bases between. CDR3 size: 13 residues. Germline V gene data show CDR1 as SQVTM and CDR2 as ANQGSEA. The CDR3 nucleotides read TGCAGCGCCGTCAGTGGGGACTCCTACGAGCAGTACTTC. It codes for CSAVSGDSYEQYF.

CDR3 coding DNA: TGTGCCAGCAGTCCCATAATGACAGGGAAGAATGAAAAACTGTTTTTT. It is translated as CASSPIMTGKNEKLFF. This chain uses TRBV27 with TRBJ1-4, with 7 bases fitting TRBD1. CDR3 length equals 16 residues. With 5 bases clipped from V and 5 bases from J, the junction kept 11 bases outside the gene matches. Germline V gene data show CDR1 as MNHEY and CDR2 as SMNVEV (reference sequence).

V and J are TRBV28 and TRBJ1-5, with 9 bases fitting TRBD1. The CDR3 covers 15 residues. The germline V gene has CDR1 MDHEN and CDR2 SYDVKM. Trimming cost V 6 bases and J 5 bases; bases outside gene matches: 8. The CDR3 region has the DNA TGTGCCAGCAGCGTCCCGGGACAGGGATATCAGCCCCAGCATTTT. Translating gives CASSVPGQGYQPQHF. Supplemented by reference TRBV28 and TRBJ1-5, the full variable domain reads DVKVTQSSRYLVKRTGEKVFLECVQDMDHENMFWYRQDPGLGLRLIYFSYDVKMKEKGDIPEGYSVSREKKERFSLILESASTNQTSMYLCASSVPGQGYQPQHFGDGTRLSIL.

The CDR3 reads CASSLFRGAYEQYF. In DNA, the CDR3 is TGTGCCAGCAGCCTATTTCGGGGAGCCTACGAGCAGTACTTC. The rearrangement joins TRBV7-2 to TRBJ2-5; D is possibly TRBD2 (5 bases). TRBJ2-7 matches the DNA end more closely, so the J call is doubtful. Germline V gene lookup returns CDR1 SGHTA and CDR2 FQGNSA. This CDR3 spans 14 amino acids.

The gene calls are TRBV7-2 and TRBJ1-5; D unclear. The CDR3 extends over 13 amino acids. Germline V gene sequence: CDR1 SGHTA, CDR2 FQGNSA. The ends were cut back, 2 bases at V and 6 bases at J, with 8 bases in the middle. DNA of the CDR3: TGTGCCAGCAGCTTAATTTGGAGTCAGCCCCAGCATTTT. It encodes CASSLIWSQPQHF.